This T cell receptor (beta chain) is drawn from a study of T cells in localized non-small cell lung cancer. Study results and caveats: Turning up in adjacent lung were a median roughly 59 of the top 100 tumor clones. Greater blood T cell density accompanied longer overall survival. One tumor region alone was sequenced, and heterogeneity therefore remains possible.

This clone was found a few times. Its antigen is unknown. Measured with immunoSEQ multiplex PCR; TCRdb has only the in-frame clones, and not every one. The data hold 1,500 or so clones, with 24% observed a single time. Germline V gene lookup returns CDR1 ENHRY and CDR2 SYGVKD. There are 15 residues in the CDR3. V shed 2 bases and J shed 3 bases, with 11 bases lying between them. The sample consisted of lung tumor tissue, taken before any cancer treatment. V and J are TRBV10-3 and TRBJ2-1; no clear D. The source of this sequence is a woman aged 35 to 70 with stage III lung adenocarcinoma. This CDR3 is CAISEVTARYNEQFF. The CDR3 nucleotides are TGTGCCATCAGTGAGGTGACTGCCCGCTACAATGAGCAGTTCTTC.